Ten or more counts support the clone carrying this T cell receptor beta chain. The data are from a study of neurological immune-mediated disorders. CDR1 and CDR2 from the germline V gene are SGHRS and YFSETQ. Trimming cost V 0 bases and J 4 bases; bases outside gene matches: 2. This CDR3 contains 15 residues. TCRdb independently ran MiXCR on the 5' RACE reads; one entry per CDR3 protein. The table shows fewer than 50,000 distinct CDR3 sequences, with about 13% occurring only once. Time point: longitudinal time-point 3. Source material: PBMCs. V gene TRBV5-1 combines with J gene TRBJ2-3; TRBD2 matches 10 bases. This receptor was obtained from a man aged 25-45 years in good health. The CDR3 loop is CASSLGTSGPDTQYF. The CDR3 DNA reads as TGCGCCAGCAGCTTGGGGACTAGCGGACCAGATACGCAGTATTTT.